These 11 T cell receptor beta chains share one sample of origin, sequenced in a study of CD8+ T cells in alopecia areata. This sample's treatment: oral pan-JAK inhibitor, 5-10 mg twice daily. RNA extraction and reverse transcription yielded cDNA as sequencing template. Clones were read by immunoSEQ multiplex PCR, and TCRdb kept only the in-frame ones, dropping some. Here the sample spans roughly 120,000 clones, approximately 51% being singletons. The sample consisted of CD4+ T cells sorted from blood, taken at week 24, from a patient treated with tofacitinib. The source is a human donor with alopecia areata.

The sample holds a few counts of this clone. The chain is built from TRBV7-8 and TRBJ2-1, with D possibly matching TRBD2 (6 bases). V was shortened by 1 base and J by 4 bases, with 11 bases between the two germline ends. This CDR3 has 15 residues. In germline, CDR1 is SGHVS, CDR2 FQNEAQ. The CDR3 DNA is TGTGCCAGCAGCTTAGGGGCTAGCGAATACAATGAGCAGTTCTTC. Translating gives CASSLGASEYNEQFF.

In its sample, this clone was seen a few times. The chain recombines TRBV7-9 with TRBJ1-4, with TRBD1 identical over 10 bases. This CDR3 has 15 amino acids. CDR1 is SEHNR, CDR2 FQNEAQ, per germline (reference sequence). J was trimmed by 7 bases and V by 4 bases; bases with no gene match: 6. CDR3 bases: TGTGCCAGCAGCTCCCGGACAGGGGGGACTGAAAAACTGTTTTTT. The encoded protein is CASSSRTGGTEKLFF.

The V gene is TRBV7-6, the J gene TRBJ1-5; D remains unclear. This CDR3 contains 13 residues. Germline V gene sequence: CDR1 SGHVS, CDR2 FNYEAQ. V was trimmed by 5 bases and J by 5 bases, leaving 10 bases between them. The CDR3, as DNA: TGTGCCAGCAGCGTGACGCGGGATCAGCCCCAGCATTTT. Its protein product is CASSVTRDQPQHF.

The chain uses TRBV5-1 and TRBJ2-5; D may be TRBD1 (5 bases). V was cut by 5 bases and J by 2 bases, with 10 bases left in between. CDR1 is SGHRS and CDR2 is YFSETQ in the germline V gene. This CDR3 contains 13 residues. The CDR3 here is CASSQGGQETQYF. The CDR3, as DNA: TGCGCCAGCAGTCAGGGCGGACAAGAGACCCAGTACTTC.

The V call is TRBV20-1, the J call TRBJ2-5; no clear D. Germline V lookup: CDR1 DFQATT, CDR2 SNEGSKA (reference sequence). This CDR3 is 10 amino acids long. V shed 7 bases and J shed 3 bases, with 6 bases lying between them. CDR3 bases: TGCAGTGTTATCAAAGAGACCCAGTACTTC. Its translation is CSVIKETQYF.

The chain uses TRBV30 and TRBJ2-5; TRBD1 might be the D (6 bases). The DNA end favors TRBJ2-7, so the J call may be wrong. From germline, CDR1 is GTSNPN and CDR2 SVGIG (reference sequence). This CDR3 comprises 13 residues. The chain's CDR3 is CAWTGRGKYEQYF. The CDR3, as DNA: TGTGCCTGGACTGGCAGGGGTAAATACGAGCAGTACTTC.

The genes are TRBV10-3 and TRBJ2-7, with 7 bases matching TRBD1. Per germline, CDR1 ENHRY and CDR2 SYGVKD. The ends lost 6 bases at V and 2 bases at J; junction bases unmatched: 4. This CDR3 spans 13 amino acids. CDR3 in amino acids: CAIRGQGAYEQYF. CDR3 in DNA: TGTGCCATCAGAGGGCAGGGGGCCTACGAGCAGTACTTC.

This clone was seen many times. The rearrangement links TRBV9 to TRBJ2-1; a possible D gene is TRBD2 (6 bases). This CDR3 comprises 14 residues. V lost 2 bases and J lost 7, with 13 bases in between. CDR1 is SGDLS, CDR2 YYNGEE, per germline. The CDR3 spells CASSVGGTANEQFF. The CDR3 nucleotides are TGTGCCAGCAGCGTGGGGGGAACTGCGAATGAGCAGTTCTTC.

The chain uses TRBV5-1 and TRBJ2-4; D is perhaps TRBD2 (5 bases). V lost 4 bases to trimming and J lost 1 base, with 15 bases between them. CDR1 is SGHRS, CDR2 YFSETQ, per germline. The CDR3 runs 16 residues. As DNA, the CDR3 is TGCGCCAGCAGCCTCCGGGGTATGACTGCCAAAAACATTCAGTACTTC. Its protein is CASSLRGMTAKNIQYF.

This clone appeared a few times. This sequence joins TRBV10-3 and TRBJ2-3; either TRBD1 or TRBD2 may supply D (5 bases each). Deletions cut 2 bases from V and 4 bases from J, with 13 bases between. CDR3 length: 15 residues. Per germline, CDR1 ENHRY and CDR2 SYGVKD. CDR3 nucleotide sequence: TGTGCCATCAGTGAGGGGGCTATCGGGGCAGATACGCAGTATTTT. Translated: CAISEGAIGADTQYF.

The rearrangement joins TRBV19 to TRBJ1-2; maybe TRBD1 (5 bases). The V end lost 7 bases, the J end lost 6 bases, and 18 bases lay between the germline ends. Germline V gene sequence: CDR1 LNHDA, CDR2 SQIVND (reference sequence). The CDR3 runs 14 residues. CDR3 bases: TGTGCCAGTAACCTTGTCGGGCAGGGCCATGGCTACACCTTC. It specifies CASNLVGQGHGYTF.